The 12 T cell receptor beta chains below come from one sample, sequenced in a study of cytomegalovirus exposure and HLA in healthy donors. The PCR made use of 60 Vbeta and 13 Jbeta primers. The repertoire was sequenced with immunoSEQ multiplex PCR; TCRdb's copy has only in-frame clones and lacks some. In the table there are roughly 150,000 clones, approximately 80% of which are singletons. The specimen was PBMCs. The receptors shown here come from a woman aged 18-29 years in good health and CMV-seronegative.

This rearrangement joins TRBV19 to TRBJ2-6; unclear D gene. V was trimmed by 2 bases and J by 0 bases, leaving 5 bases between them. The germline CDR1 and CDR2 sequences are LNHDA and SQIVND (reference sequence). There are 15 residues in the CDR3. DNA for the CDR3: TGTGCCAGTAGTATAACAAGCTCTGGGGCCAACGTCCTGACTTTC. Protein: CASSITSSGANVLTF.

The chain carries TRBV6-4 and TRBJ2-1; 8 nucleotides align to TRBD1. Trimming at V came to 0 bases and at J to 10 bases, leaving 11 bases not matched to a gene. This CDR3 is built from 16 residues. Germline lookup yields CDR1 MRHNA and CDR2 SNTAGT. CDR3 amino acids: CASSDSWTGFNGEQFF. The CDR3 DNA sequence: TGTGCCAGCAGTGACTCCTGGACAGGGTTTAATGGGGAGCAGTTCTTC.

The V and J genes are TRBV5-1 and TRBJ1-4, with a tentative D call TRBD1 (5 bases). V lost 2 bases and J 6 bases, leaving 14 bases between the germline ends. From germline, CDR1 is SGHRS and CDR2 YFSETQ. This CDR3 region has 15 residues. CDR3 sequence: CASSFGGRDDEKLFF. The CDR3 bases are TGCGCCAGCAGCTTCGGGGGACGGGATGATGAAAAACTGTTTTTT. Full variable domain (rest looked up from reference TRBV5-1 and TRBJ1-4): KAGVTQTPRYLIKTRGQQVTLSCSPISGHRSVSWYQQTPGQGLQFLFEYFSETQRNKGNFPGRFSGRQFSNSRSEMNVSTLELGDSALYLCASSFGGRDDEKLFFGSGTQLSVL.

This clone was observed once. The chain carries TRBV11-1 and TRBJ1-4, with 7 bases lining up with TRBD1. The J segment lost 5 bases and the V segment lost 9 bases, leaving 6 bases of the junction unmatched. The CDR3 is 13 amino acids. The germline V gene encodes CDR1 SGHAT and CDR2 FQDESV (reference sequence). For the CDR3, the DNA is TGTGCCAGTAAGAGGGGGCAGAATGAAAAACTGTTTTTT. It is translated as CASKRGQNEKLFF.

The chain has TRBV2 and TRBJ2-1; 8 bases fit TRBD1. The trim removed 6 bases at V and 4 bases at J, leaving 8 bases unmatched. This CDR3 spans 15 amino acids. From germline, CDR1 is SNHLY and CDR2 FYNNEI. This chain's CDR3 is CASRSRQGSYNEQFF. CDR3 in DNA: TGTGCCAGCAGGTCCCGACAGGGGAGTTACAATGAGCAGTTCTTC.

The chain couples TRBV6-1 to TRBJ2-5; possible D gene TRBD1, 5 bases. With 6 bases removed from V and 4 bases from J, the gap between germline ends came to 12 bases. Germline CDR1 and CDR2: MNHNS and SASEGT. The CDR3 covers 13 residues. CDR3 in DNA: TGTGCCAGCAGCCGCACCCAGGGAGAGACCCAGTACTTC. This encodes CASSRTQGETQYF.

This chain joins TRBV6-5 and TRBJ1-1; 10 positions agree with TRBD1. The junction had 8 bases not matched to a gene; V was cut back by 8 bases and J by 2 bases. This CDR3 comprises 15 residues. Germline CDR1 reads MNHEY; CDR2 reads SVGAGI. CDR3 sequence reads: CASRDRGLGNTEAFF. The CDR3 DNA is TGTGCCAGCCGGGACAGGGGTTTAGGAAACACTGAAGCTTTCTTT.

The chain carries TRBV7-9 and TRBJ2-3; the D gene is possibly TRBD2 (7 bases). Germline CDR1 SEHNR, CDR2 FQNEAQ (reference sequence). With 4 bases removed from V and 2 bases from J, the gap between germline ends came to 19 bases. The CDR3 is made up of 17 amino acids. Here the CDR3 reads CASSSPWGGDPTDTQYF. CDR3 DNA: TGTGCCAGCAGCTCCCCGTGGGGGGGCGACCCCACAGATACGCAGTATTTT.

The chain couples TRBV18 to TRBJ1-5; 8 bases align to TRBD1. The CDR3 loop spans 16 amino acids. From germline, CDR1 is KGHSH and CDR2 LQKENI. V shed 3 bases, J shed 1 base, and the junction held 5 bases outside the gene matches. As DNA, the CDR3 is TGTGCCAGCTCACCTGCAGGGGGCGGGAGCAATCAGCCCCAGCATTTT. Translated: CASSPAGGGSNQPQHF. Full variable domain (missing parts from reference TRBV18 and TRBJ1-5): NAGVMQNPRHLVRRRGQEARLRCSPMKGHSHVYWYRQLPEEGLKFMVYLQKENIIDESGMPKERFSAEFPKEGPSILRIQQVVRGDSAAYFCASSPAGGGSNQPQHFGDGTRLSIL.

The V and J genes are TRBV2 and TRBJ2-3; D is uncertain. Germline loops: CDR1 SNHLY, CDR2 FYNNEI. This CDR3 contains 14 residues. The V end was cut by 7 bases, the J end by 0 bases, with 11 bases between. The CDR3 DNA reads as TGTGCCAGCACCTCTACAGCTAGCACAGATACGCAGTATTTT. As protein: CASTSTASTDTQYF.

The J gene is TRBJ1-1, the V gene TRBV19; 9 bases are a match to TRBD1. This CDR3 has 11 residues. J lost 5 bases, V lost 9 bases, and 1 base had no gene match. Germline CDR1 is LNHDA and CDR2 is SQIVND (reference sequence). This CDR3 reads CASDRGTEAFF. CDR3 in DNA: TGTGCCAGCGACAGGGGGACTGAAGCTTTCTTT.

V and J are TRBV4-1 and TRBJ1-4; TRBD1 aligns across 11 bases. Germline CDR1 and CDR2: MGHRA and YSYEKL. This CDR3 region has 15 residues. After removal of 4 bases from V and 7 bases from J, the junction contained 5 bases not matched to a gene. Written as DNA, the CDR3 is TGCGCCAGCAGCCCCCCCGGGACAGGGGGTGAAAAACTGTTTTTT. It is translated as CASSPPGTGGEKLFF.